This entry lists 32 T cell receptor beta chains sequenced from one sample in a study of OX40 agonist ivuxolimab in advanced cancers. Generated by immunoSEQ multiplex PCR, the TCRdb table keeps only in-frame clones and is missing some. The data hold about 80,000 clones, with around 94% observed a single time. This material consisted of CD4+ or CD8+ T cells sorted from blood, taken in a trial of the OX40 agonist ivuxolimab. The source is an adult with an advanced solid tumor such as melanoma, head and neck, liver or kidney cancer.

This chain connects TRBV7-9 to TRBJ2-7; D may correspond to TRBD1 or TRBD2 (5 bases each). The CDR3 contains 14 residues. The V end was cut by 4 bases, the J end by 2 bases, with 12 bases between. The V gene's germline CDR1 is SEHNR and CDR2 FQNEAQ (reference sequence). CDR3 protein: CASSWGTAAYEQYF. CDR3 in DNA: TGTGCCAGCAGCTGGGGGACGGCCGCCTACGAGCAGTACTTC.

The chain carries TRBV4-3 and TRBJ1-4, with D tentatively TRBD1 (6 bases). Germline V gene lookup returns CDR1 LGHNA and CDR2 YSLEER. This CDR3 is 16 amino acids long. V gave up 0 bases and J gave up 8 bases, with 16 bases separating them. The CDR3 sequence is CASSQDGRGGGEKLFF. The CDR3 bases are TGCGCCAGCAGCCAAGATGGCAGGGGAGGGGGGGAAAAACTGTTTTTT.

This clone was observed once. This sequence joins TRBV6-1 and TRBJ2-3, with 11 bases matching TRBD2. CDR1 is MNHNS and CDR2 is SASEGT in the germline V gene. The length of the CDR3 is 16 residues. Losses at the gene ends were 4 bases for V and 5 bases for J; bases not matched to a gene: 8. DNA for the CDR3: TGTGCCAGCAGTGCCCAACTAGCGGGAGAGATAGATACGCAGTATTTT. Protein product: CASSAQLAGEIDTQYF.

This clone was counted ten times or more. Additional DNA sequences in this sample encode the identical CDR3. V gene TRBV28 combines with J gene TRBJ2-7; 7 positions match TRBD1. V gave up 6 bases and J gave up 2 bases; unmatched junction bases: 13. CDR3 length equals 16 residues. Germline V lookup: CDR1 MDHEN, CDR2 SYDVKM. Here the CDR3 reads CASRPDRRDSAYEQYF. CDR3 DNA: TGTGCCAGCAGGCCAGACCGCCGGGACAGTGCCTACGAGCAGTACTTC.

DNA of the CDR3: TGTGCAAGTCGCTCCAAGGATCATCGCAAACCCCAGCCGACCGGGGAGCTGTTTTTT. Translation: CASRSKDHRKPQPTGELFF. The chain couples TRBV12-2 to TRBJ2-2. TRBV12-2 is recorded as a pseudogene. The CDR3 totals 19 residues.

The chain links TRBV5-6 to TRBJ2-3, with a possible D match to TRBD2 (5 bases). The CDR3 covers 16 residues. The germline CDR1 and CDR2 sequences are SGHDT and YYEEEE. Trimming pared 3 bases from V and 4 bases from J, leaving 18 bases between. The CDR3 spells CASSSSREPIADTQYF. CDR3 DNA: TGTGCCAGCAGCTCGTCTAGGGAGCCGATCGCAGATACGCAGTATTTT.

The chain employs TRBV27 and TRBJ2-3; no firm D call. The V end was cut by 8 bases, the J end by 6 bases, with 9 bases between. The CDR3 is 11 amino acids. Germline V gene lookup returns CDR1 MNHEY and CDR2 SMNVEV (reference sequence). The CDR3 DNA reads as TGTGCCAGCGGAAATTGGGATACGCAGTATTTT. Its translation is CASGNWDTQYF.

The V and J genes are TRBV28 and TRBJ1-4, with 7 nucleotides matching TRBD1. The CDR3 has 13 amino acids. Trimming took 5 bases from V and 8 from J; bases not matched to a gene: 5. Germline loops: CDR1 MDHEN, CDR2 SYDVKM. CDR3: CASSTGVGEKLFF. In DNA, the CDR3 is TGTGCCAGCAGTACAGGGGTAGGCGAAAAACTGTTTTTT. The variable domain in full, completed from reference TRBV28 and TRBJ1-4, reads DVKVTQSSRYLVKRTGEKVFLECVQDMDHENMFWYRQDPGLGLRLIYFSYDVKMKEKGDIPEGYSVSREKKERFSLILESASTNQTSMYLCASSTGVGEKLFFGSGTQLSVL.

This sequence joins TRBV6-1 and TRBJ1-5, with 7 nucleotides matching TRBD1. Germline values: CDR1 MNHNS, CDR2 SASEGT. This CDR3 region has 14 residues. J lost 6 bases, V lost 5 bases, and 7 bases had no gene match. CDR3: CASSSLGDSQPQHF. The CDR3 coding sequence is TGTGCCAGCAGTTCCTTGGGGGACAGTCAGCCCCAGCATTTT.

The chain has TRBV7-9 and TRBJ2-1; D is perhaps TRBD1 or TRBD2 (7 bases each). The germline V and J ends were trimmed by 7 bases and 8 bases, with 21 bases remaining between them. This CDR3 has 15 amino acids. Germline CDR1 SEHNR, CDR2 FQNEAQ (reference sequence). CDR3 sequence (DNA): TGTGCCAGCACAGCAGGGGGAGGGTGGAGGGATGAGCAGTTCTTC. Amino acid sequence: CASTAGGGWRDEQFF.

The chain uses TRBV7-9 and TRBJ1-2; possibly TRBD1 for D (5 bases). The CDR3 loop spans 13 amino acids. Deletions cut 3 bases from V and 4 bases from J, with 9 bases between. CDR1 and CDR2 (germline): SEHNR, FQNEAQ (reference sequence). The DNA of the CDR3 is TGTGCCAGCAGCTTTGGGGGAAGCTATGGCTACACCTTC. Residues: CASSFGGSYGYTF.

The chain employs TRBV11-3 and TRBJ2-1; 14 nucleotides agree with TRBD2. Germline V gives CDR1 SGHNT, CDR2 YENEEA. The CDR3 loop spans 15 amino acids. V shed 4 bases, J shed 8 bases, and the junction held 4 bases outside the gene matches. The CDR3 is CASSSGLAGADEQFF. The DNA for the CDR3 is TGTGCCAGCAGCTCGGGACTAGCGGGAGCCGATGAGCAGTTCTTC.

Worth noting for this clone: This may come from a read error, since a much larger clone is one base off. The chain combines TRBV13 with TRBJ2-3, with unresolved D. This CDR3 is built from 12 residues. CDR1 is PRHDT, CDR2 FYEKMQ, per germline (reference sequence). V was trimmed by 8 bases and J by 0 bases, leaving 6 bases between them. CDR3 sequence (DNA): TGTGCCAGCGGCCCAAGCACAGATACGCAGTATTTT. It specifies CASGPSTDTQYF.

The V call is TRBV6-5, the J call TRBJ2-7; D is unclear. V lost 3 bases and J lost 4, with 10 bases in between. The CDR3 is 13 residues long. CDR1 is MNHEY and CDR2 is SVGAGI in the germline V gene. The CDR3, as DNA: TGTGCCAGCAGTTATAAATCAGGATACGAGCAGTACTTC. Protein product: CASSYKSGYEQYF.

The rearrangement uses TRBV4-3 and TRBJ2-7; D unresolved. The CDR3 is 15 amino acids. V was pared by 0 bases and J by 0 bases, with 9 bases between. Germline values: CDR1 LGHNA, CDR2 YSLEER. In nucleotides, the CDR3 is TGCGCCAGCAGCCAAGAGACCGGCTTCTCCTACGAGCAGTACTTC. It encodes CASSQETGFSYEQYF.

V gene TRBV4-3 combines with J gene TRBJ2-7, with D perhaps being TRBD1 or TRBD2 (7 bases each). CDR1 is LGHNA and CDR2 is YSLEER in the germline V gene. The CDR3 loop spans 15 amino acids. V lost 0 bases and J lost 1, with 10 bases in between. The CDR3, as DNA: TGCGCCAGCAGCCAAGATCAGGGGGGGTCCTACGAGCAGTACTTC. It codes for CASSQDQGGSYEQYF.

The gene calls are TRBV2 and TRBJ2-1; D is uncertain. The CDR3 runs to 14 residues. V lost 4 bases to trimming and J lost 0 bases, with 7 bases between them. In germline, CDR1 is SNHLY, CDR2 FYNNEI. CDR3 bases: TGTGCCAGCAGTGGACCAGCCTCCTACAATGAGCAGTTCTTC. Residues: CASSGPASYNEQFF.

The rearrangement links TRBV29-1 to TRBJ1-3; 10 bases match TRBD1. From germline, CDR1 is SQVTM and CDR2 ANQGSEA. The CDR3 contains 14 residues. V lost 7 bases to trimming and J lost 4 bases; unmatched junction nucleotides: 7. CDR3 bases: TGCAGCGCTTCGGGACAGGGGACGGGAAACACCATATATTTT. Amino acid sequence: CSASGQGTGNTIYF. Filled out from reference TRBV29-1 and TRBJ1-3, the complete variable domain reads SAVISQKPSRDICQRGTSLTIQCQVDSQVTMMFWYRQQPGQSLTLIATANQGSEATYESGFVIDKFPISRPNLTFSTLTVSNMSPEDSSIYLCSASGQGTGNTIYFGEGSWLTVV.

The chain has TRBV9 and TRBJ1-1; possibly TRBD1 for D (6 bases). The ends were cut back, 0 bases at V and 1 base at J, with 10 bases in the middle. Germline V gene lookup returns CDR1 SGDLS and CDR2 YYNGEE. The CDR3 is made up of 15 amino acids. CDR3 nucleotides: TGTGCCAGCAGCGTAGGGACAGCATGGAACACTGAAGCTTTCTTT. Protein product: CASSVGTAWNTEAFF.

The gene calls are TRBV7-9 and TRBJ2-3, with 8 bases fitting TRBD1. The CDR3 consists of 17 residues. V shed 3 bases, J shed 4 bases, and the junction held 12 bases outside the gene matches. Looked up from germline, CDR1 is SEHNR and CDR2 is FQNEAQ (reference sequence). For the CDR3, the DNA is TGTGCCAGCAGCTTGCCCAGGCGGACAGGGTCGGCAGATACGCAGTATTTT. Translated: CASSLPRRTGSADTQYF.

The CDR3 nucleotides are TGTGCCAGCAGTGAAATAGGTGAGCAGTTCTTC. It encodes CASSEIGEQFF. The chain employs TRBV2 and TRBJ2-1, with D unclear. V was clipped by 2 bases and J by 9 bases, with 5 bases between them. This CDR3 has 11 residues. Germline V gene sequence: CDR1 SNHLY, CDR2 FYNNEI.

This clone occurred a few times. The chain employs TRBV19 and TRBJ1-1; D is undetermined. V was cut by 8 bases and J by 6 bases, with 7 bases left in between. CDR1 and CDR2 (germline): LNHDA, SQIVND (reference sequence). The CDR3 length is 10 residues. The CDR3 loop is CASGDAEAFF. The CDR3 DNA reads TGTGCCAGTGGGGATGCTGAAGCTTTCTTT.

The chain joins TRBV11-2 to TRBJ2-7; 10 positions agree with TRBD2. CDR1 and CDR2 (germline): SGHAT, FQNNGV. The CDR3 has 14 residues. V was clipped by 1 base and J by 5 bases; unmatched bases: 2. The CDR3 sequence is CASSLGLAGDEQYF. For the CDR3, the DNA is TGTGCCAGCAGCTTAGGTCTAGCGGGAGACGAGCAGTACTTC.

This clone was counted a single time. Germline is not matched at one junction end, which may reflect a read error. J is TRBJ1-1 and V is TRBV28; D is ambiguous. The CDR3 extends over 16 amino acids. Germline V gene lookup returns CDR1 MDHEN and CDR2 SYDVKM. CDR3 nucleotides: TGTGCCAGCAATTTATATCCTCTGGCGGCGCGGACTGAAGCTTTCTTT. Protein: CASNLYPLAARTEAFF.

The CDR3 DNA reads TGTGCCAGCGCCGACAGCCCTCTTAACTATGGCTACACCTTC. Amino acid sequence: CASADSPLNYGYTF. The chain uses TRBV28 and TRBJ1-2; tentatively, D is TRBD1 (5 bases). V was cut by 8 bases and J by 1 base, with 14 bases left in between. Looked up from germline, CDR1 is MDHEN and CDR2 is SYDVKM. This CDR3 region has 14 residues.

This clone was found once. The genes are TRBV6-5 and TRBJ2-7, with no clear D. The V gene's germline CDR1 is MNHEY and CDR2 SVGAGI. This CDR3 region has 13 residues. V gave up 0 bases and J gave up 4 bases, with 7 bases separating them. CDR3 loop: CASSYSAFYEQYF. CDR3 DNA sequence: TGTGCCAGCAGTTACTCAGCTTTTTACGAGCAGTACTTC.

This chain uses TRBV27 with TRBJ2-3; 14 positions match TRBD2. Germline CDR1 and CDR2: MNHEY and SMNVEV (reference sequence). V gave up 5 bases and J gave up 4 bases; unmatched junction bases: 5. CDR3 size: 16 residues. CDR3 DNA sequence: TGTGCCAGCAGTCCCGGGACTAGCGGGAGTTCAGATACGCAGTATTTT. Protein product: CASSPGTSGSSDTQYF.

The rearrangement uses TRBV18 and TRBJ2-7; TRBD2 aligns across 9 bases. Germline values: CDR1 KGHSH, CDR2 LQKENI. Trimming took 4 bases from V and 5 from J; bases not matched to a gene: 12. The CDR3 consists of 16 residues. The DNA for the CDR3 is TGTGCCAGCTCACTAAGGGCCGCGGGAGGGCCGGACGAGCAGTACTTC. The encoded protein is CASSLRAAGGPDEQYF.

The chain combines TRBV12-5 with TRBJ2-7; TRBD2 aligns across 11 bases. The CDR3 contains 16 residues. Germline loops: CDR1 LGHNT, CDR2 FRNRAP. V gave up 4 bases and J gave up 3 bases; unmatched junction bases: 8. The CDR3 DNA reads TGTGCTAGTGGTTCTGTTAGCGGGAGGGCCTTCTACGAGCAGTACTTC. It is translated as CASGSVSGRAFYEQYF.

The chain has TRBV29-1 and TRBJ2-7; D is perhaps TRBD1 (5 bases). This CDR3 spans 11 amino acids. Trimming cost V 4 bases and J 6 bases, with 10 bases left between them. Germline assignment: CDR1 SQVTM and CDR2 ANQGSEA. The CDR3 here is CSVVGVGEQYF. The CDR3 nucleotides are TGCAGCGTTGTAGGGGTGGGCGAGCAGTACTTC.

V is TRBV11-3 and J is TRBJ2-1; 11 positions match TRBD2. V was pared by 5 bases and J by 3 bases, with 6 bases of the junction left unmatched. Germline loops: CDR1 SGHNT, CDR2 YENEEA. This CDR3 has 16 amino acids. CDR3 in amino acids: CASSRTGTSGYNEQFF. CDR3 coding DNA: TGTGCCAGCAGCCGGACCGGGACTAGCGGCTACAATGAGCAGTTCTTC.

J is TRBJ1-2 and V is TRBV2; D is ambiguous. The CDR3 has 10 amino acids. Deletions cut 6 bases from V and 8 bases from J, with 7 bases between. Germline CDR1 and CDR2: SNHLY and FYNNEI. The CDR3 spells CASSTQGYTF. The CDR3, as DNA: TGTGCCAGCAGCACCCAGGGCTACACCTTC. Together with reference TRBV2 and TRBJ1-2, the CDR3 gives the full variable domain: EPEVTQTPSHQVTQMGQEVILRCVPISNHLYFYWYRQILGQKVEFLVSFYNNEISEKSEIFDDQFSVERPDGSNFTLKIRSTKLEDSAMYFCASSTQGYTFGSGTRLTVV.